This is a list of T cell receptor beta chains from one sample in a study of shared clonotypes between healthy human individuals. Assay used: immunoSEQ multiplex PCR; TCRdb lists only in-frame clones, some missing. Among approximately 530,000 clones, 95% to 96% were seen once, and the ten largest hold about 0.06%. Specimen: naive CD4+ T cells sorted from blood. The receptors were gathered from a woman aged 30 to 39 in good health. Both conserved end residues are part of each CDR3. The D gene is left open where the match is weak. Expanded clones get a size class; other rows say once, few or many, or leave the size out.

v_gene	d_gene	abundance	j_gene	CDR3nt	CDR3aa
TRBV21-1	NA	once	TRBJ1-5	TGTGCCAGCAGCAAAGAGGCCAGGGAAAGGTATAGCAATCAGCCCCAGCATTTT	CASSKEARERYSNQPQHF
TRBV7-2	NA	NA	TRBJ2-3	TGTGCCAGCAGCTTAGAGGATGTCGATGGTACGCAGTATTTT	CASSLEDVDGTQYF
TRBV6-1	NA	NA	TRBJ2-1	TGTGCCAGCAGTGTGGAGGGCCCCTACAATGAGCAGTTCTTC	CASSVEGPYNEQFF
TRBV15	NA	NA	TRBJ2-7	TGTGCCACCAGCAGAGATCGGAACTCCTACGAGCAGTACTTC	CATSRDRNSYEQYF
TRBV7-2	NA	once	TRBJ1-2	TGTGCCAGCAGCTTAGGGGCAAGAAACTATGGCTACACCTTC	CASSLGARNYGYTF
TRBV6-5	NA	NA	TRBJ1-5	TGTGCCAGCAGTTACGCCCCCGATCAGCCCCAGCATTTT	CASSYAPDQPQHF
TRBV5-6	NA	NA	TRBJ2-7	TGTGCCAGCTGGAGATTAGGCTCCTACGAGCAGTACTTC	CASWRLGSYEQYF
TRBV29-1	NA	NA	TRBJ2-5	TGCAGCGTCGCACTCCCCTCGGAGACCCAGTACTTC	CSVALPSETQYF
TRBV6-1	NA	NA	TRBJ2-7	TGTGCCAGCCAGACTAGGCTGGACTACGAGCAGTACTTC	CASQTRLDYEQYF
TRBV10-3	NA	NA	TRBJ2-7	TGTGCCATCAGTGAGTCAGTACAGCCTGTGGAGCAGTACTTC	CAISESVQPVEQYF
TRBV30	NA	NA	TRBJ2-3	TGTGCCTGGAAAAGGGGGGCTAGCGAGGCAGATACGCAGTATTTT	CAWKRGASEADTQYF
TRBV29-1	TRBD2	NA	TRBJ2-7	TGCAGCGTCGGGAGCGGGAGCAACGAGCAGTACTTC	CSVGSGSNEQYF
TRBV29-1	NA	NA	TRBJ2-1	TGCAGCACCAGCGAGAGGCGGAATGAGCAGTTCTTC	CSTSERRNEQFF
TRBV29-1	NA	NA	TRBJ2-5	TGCAGCGTTGAGTCCGGGAGTTTGGGGTACCAAGAGACCCAGTACTTC	CSVESGSLGYQETQYF
TRBV7-8	NA	once	TRBJ2-7	TGTGCCAGCAGCACCCGAGGGGCTTTCTACGAGCAGTACTTC	CASSTRGAFYEQYF
TRBV18	NA	NA	TRBJ2-5	TGTGCCAGCTCACCTTGGACTCAACAAGAGACCCAGTACTTC	CASSPWTQQETQYF
TRBV15	NA	NA	TRBJ1-2	TGTGCCACCAGCAGAGATAGGGGCGGTTGGGAGTCCCCGGGCTACACCTTC	CATSRDRGGWESPGYTF
TRBV2	TRBD1	NA	TRBJ1-1	TGTGCCAGCAGTGAAGGAGGGGGCAGTACAGCTTTCTTT	CASSEGGGSTAFF
TRBV5-1	NA	NA	TRBJ2-7	TGCGCCAGCAGCTTAATAACAGGGTCGGACTACGAGCAGTACTTC	CASSLITGSDYEQYF
TRBV5-1	NA	NA	TRBJ2-5	TGCGCCAGCAGCTCCCTGGGGCGGGCCGGTCCGTCGGAGACCCAGTACTTC	CASSSLGRAGPSETQYF
TRBV18	TRBD1	once	TRBJ1-1	TGTGCCAGCTCACCATGGGACAGGGGGCCCAACACTGAAGCTTTCTTT	CASSPWDRGPNTEAFF
TRBV28	NA	NA	TRBJ1-2	TGTGCCAGCAGGCTATCCGTCGAGGGGAAGGGCTACACCTTC	CASRLSVEGKGYTF
TRBV28	NA	once	TRBJ2-2	TGTGCCAGCAGCCCCGGGATTTTGGGGGCCGGGGAGCTGTTTTTT	CASSPGILGAGELFF
TRBV4-2	NA	NA	TRBJ2-1	TGTGCCAGCAGCCGAGAGGCCCGACTTTCCGATGAGCAGTTCTTC	CASSREARLSDEQFF
TRBV4-1	TRBD2	NA	TRBJ2-3	TGCGCCAGCAGCCAAGGTTTAGCACTAGCGGTTACAGATACGCAGTATTTT	CASSQGLALAVTDTQYF
TRBV5-1	TRBD1	once	TRBJ2-7	TGCGCCAGCAGCACCTCACCCGGGACAGGGAACGAGCAGTACTTC	CASSTSPGTGNEQYF
TRBV28	NA	NA	TRBJ2-7	TGTGCCAGCAGCCCGGAGGGGACAGAAAACTACGAGCAGTACTTC	CASSPEGTENYEQYF
TRBV5-1	NA	NA	TRBJ1-1	TGCGCCAGCAGCTTGGGCCAACTGATGAACACTGAAGCTTTCTTT	CASSLGQLMNTEAFF
TRBV27	TRBD1	NA	TRBJ2-3	TGTGCCAGCAGTTTATCCCCATCACAGGGGCCCACAGATACGCAGTATTTT	CASSLSPSQGPTDTQYF
TRBV11-3	TRBD2	NA	TRBJ2-3	TGTGCCAGCAGCTTATTGGGCGGGAGCGCAGATACGCAGTATTTT	CASSLLGGSADTQYF
TRBV29-1	TRBD2	NA	TRBJ2-1	TGCAGCGTCGGAACCGGGACTAGCGGGAGGGGCTCCTACAATGAGCAGTTCTTC	CSVGTGTSGRGSYNEQFF
TRBV18	NA	NA	TRBJ2-7	TGTGCCAGCTCATCGTCCACACAGGGCTCCTACGAGCAGTACTTC	CASSSSTQGSYEQYF
TRBV5-1	NA	NA	TRBJ1-5	TGCGCCAGCAGCTTGGAGGGTGGCGGGAGCAATCAGCCCCAGCATTTT	CASSLEGGGSNQPQHF
TRBV7-2	NA	NA	TRBJ2-7	TGTGCCAGCAGCTCGAACAGGGTAAGCTCCTACGAGCAGTACTTC	CASSSNRVSSYEQYF
TRBV18	TRBD1	NA	TRBJ2-2	TGTGCCAGCTCGCCCGGGACAGGGAACACCGGGGAGCTGTTTTTT	CASSPGTGNTGELFF
TRBV7-9	NA	NA	TRBJ1-1	TGTGCCAGCAGTTCAGGATCCGAAGCTTTCTTT	CASSSGSEAFF
TRBV6-1	NA	NA	TRBJ1-2	TGTGCCAGCAGTGATAACCGGGCCTCAAGCTACACCTTC	CASSDNRASSYTF
TRBV28	NA	once	TRBJ2-7	TGTGCCAGCAGTTACGGGTGGTATCTGTACTTC	CASSYGWYLYF
TRBV28	NA	NA	TRBJ1-4	TGTGCCAGCAGTTCCAATGAAAAACTGTTTTTT	CASSSNEKLFF
TRBV7-2	NA	NA	TRBJ1-1	TGTGCCAGCAGCTTAGTAGGGGGGGCGAGAACTGAAGCTTTCTTT	CASSLVGGARTEAFF
TRBV5-4	TRBD2	NA	TRBJ2-1	TGTGCCAGCAGCTTCGGGACTAGCGGGAGCTCCTACAATGAGCAGTTCTTC	CASSFGTSGSSYNEQFF
TRBV9	TRBD2	NA	TRBJ2-7	TGTGCCAGCAGCGAGAAGCGGGAGGTCTCTTTGTACGAGCAGTACTTC	CASSEKREVSLYEQYF
TRBV11-2	TRBD2	NA	TRBJ2-1	TGTGCCAGCAGCCTCCAGCGGGAGCCTTACAATGAGCAGTTCTTC	CASSLQREPYNEQFF
TRBV6-5	NA	NA	TRBJ2-3	TGTGCCAGCTCGCGCGAGAACGCAGATACGCAGTATTTT	CASSRENADTQYF
TRBV5-8	TRBD2	once	TRBJ2-3	TGTGCCAGCAGCTGGACTAGCGGGAGGGCGGCAGATACGCAGTATTTT	CASSWTSGRAADTQYF